The 13 T cell receptor beta chains presented below share a single source sample, sequenced in a study of a mutant IDH1 vaccine in newly diagnosed glioma. Documented time point: week 5, during vaccination. Doses consisted of 300 ug of mutant IDH1 20-mer peptide each, paired with topical imiquimod. These TCRs' antigens remain unknown. Repertoires were generated with immunoSEQ multiplex PCR, while TCRdb's copy carries only in-frame clones and drops some. Here the sample spans some 38,000 clones, about 84% being singletons. Sequencing was performed on PBMCs, taken from a glioma patient whose treatment included an IDH1 peptide vaccine. These TCRs come from a man aged 35 to 55 with glioma.

The chain recombines TRBV6-5 with TRBJ2-7, with a tentative D call TRBD2 (7 bases). V gave up 2 bases and J gave up 4 bases, with 12 bases separating them. Per germline, CDR1 MNHEY and CDR2 SVGAGI. The CDR3 covers 14 residues. CDR3: CASSYGRGRYEQYF. In nucleotides, the CDR3 is TGTGCCAGCAGTTACGGGCGGGGGCGGTACGAGCAGTACTTC.

The chain has TRBV11-2 and TRBJ1-6; D remains ambiguous. The CDR3 contains 14 residues. From germline, CDR1 is SGHAT and CDR2 FQNNGV. The V end was cut by 0 bases, the J end by 4 bases, with 4 bases between. DNA for the CDR3: TGTGCCAGCAGCTTAGAAAGATATAATTCACCCCTCCACTTT. Its translation is CASSLERYNSPLHF.

This CDR3 reads CASSSGISTGDTQYF. Written as DNA, the CDR3 is TGCGCCAGCAGCTCGGGTATCAGTACGGGGGATACGCAGTATTTT. The chain recombines TRBV5-1 with TRBJ2-3; tentative D call: TRBD2 (5 bases). CDR3 size: 15 residues. Germline-derived CDR1 and CDR2 are SGHRS and YFSETQ. The V end lost 3 bases, the J end lost 6 bases, and 17 bases lay between the germline ends.

The J gene is TRBJ1-6, the V gene TRBV5-6; D ambiguous. Per germline, CDR1 SGHDT and CDR2 YYEEEE. The V gene lost 4 bases and the J gene lost 2 bases, with 4 bases spanning the gap. This CDR3 is built from 13 residues. The CDR3 sequence: CASSHTYNSPLHF. CDR3 sequence (DNA): TGTGCCAGCAGCCACACCTATAATTCACCCCTCCACTTT. Full variable domain (missing parts from reference TRBV5-6 and TRBJ1-6): DAGVTQSPTHLIKTRGQQVTLRCSPKSGHDTVSWYQQALGQGPQFIFQYYEEEERQRGNFPDRFSGHQFPNYSSELNVNALLLGDSALYLCASSHTYNSPLHFGNGTRLTVT.

The chain employs TRBV2 and TRBJ1-6; D is undetermined. The V end was cut by 6 bases, the J end by 7 bases, with 16 bases between. This CDR3 has 15 amino acids. Germline CDR1 is SNHLY and CDR2 is FYNNEI. The CDR3: CASRPNDPTNSPLHF. In nucleotides, the CDR3 is TGTGCCAGCAGACCGAATGACCCCACCAATTCACCCCTCCACTTT.

CDR3 DNA: TGTGCCAGCTCGGAGGGGGCGCCTCGGGAGCTGTTTTTT. Translated: CASSEGAPRELFF. The chain is built from TRBV27 and TRBJ2-2, with a possible D match to TRBD1 (7 bases). The germline V gene has CDR1 MNHEY and CDR2 SMNVEV (reference sequence). Trimming removed 8 bases from V and 9 bases from J, with 16 bases in between. CDR3 length: 13 residues.

This clone appeared a single time. The V and J genes are TRBV2 and TRBJ1-5; perhaps TRBD1 as D (6 bases). The CDR3 consists of 19 residues. Per germline, CDR1 SNHLY and CDR2 FYNNEI. V was trimmed by 1 base and J by 4 bases, leaving 23 bases between them. The CDR3 loop is CASSEVGPPFLTGNQPQHF. CDR3 coding DNA: TGTGCCAGCAGTGAAGTCGGCCCACCGTTTTTAACAGGGAATCAGCCCCAGCATTTT.

This clone came up a few times. The V and J genes are TRBV5-1 and TRBJ1-1; maybe TRBD1 (6 bases). The CDR3 contains 14 residues. V was trimmed by 5 bases and J by 0 bases, leaving 11 bases between them. Germline V gene sequence: CDR1 SGHRS, CDR2 YFSETQ. Here the CDR3 reads CASRIQGMNTEAFF. DNA for the CDR3: TGCGCCAGCAGGATTCAGGGGATGAACACTGAAGCTTTCTTT.

The chain joins TRBV19 to TRBJ1-1; D is possibly TRBD1 (5 bases). Germline V CDR1 and CDR2: LNHDA, SQIVND (reference sequence). The CDR3 is 14 residues long. V dropped 8 bases and J dropped 1 base, with 14 bases sitting between them. The CDR3 region is CASLGWGENTEAFF. The CDR3 region has the DNA TGTGCCAGTTTAGGTTGGGGGGAGAACACTGAAGCTTTCTTT.

The CDR3 DNA sequence: TGTGCCAGCAGCTTGGAGTCAGGGGGTTCTTCACCCCTCCACTTT. Its protein is CASSLESGGSSPLHF. The genes are TRBV5-6 and TRBJ1-6, with 7 positions matching TRBD1. Looked up from germline, CDR1 is SGHDT and CDR2 is YYEEEE. Germline trimming cut 0 bases from V and 9 bases from J; bases unmatched to any gene: 6. The CDR3 sequence is 15 residues long.

The chain recombines TRBV10-1 with TRBJ2-7, with 9 bases identical to TRBD1. This CDR3 has 13 amino acids. The V gene end was trimmed by 6 bases and the J gene end by 3 bases; junction bases not matched to a gene: 3. In germline, CDR1 is WNHNN, CDR2 SYGVQD (reference sequence). DNA for the CDR3: TGCGCCAGCAGCGGGGACAGGGACTACGAGCAGTACTTC. Encoded protein: CASSGDRDYEQYF.

The rearrangement links TRBV19 to TRBJ2-3; 10 nucleotides align to TRBD1. The CDR3 covers 14 residues. Trimming took 3 bases from V and 6 from J; bases not matched to a gene: 3. Germline CDR1 reads LNHDA; CDR2 reads SQIVND (reference sequence). The DNA for the CDR3 is TGTGCCAGTAGTATCGGGACAGGGGTGGATACGCAGTATTTT. Translating gives CASSIGTGVDTQYF.

J is TRBJ2-3 and V is TRBV11-3; D is ambiguous. CDR1 and CDR2 from the germline V gene are SGHNT and YENEEA. Trimming took off 1 base at V and 8 bases at J, with 10 bases between the two ends. CDR3 size: 13 residues. This CDR3 reads CASSLVTAGTQYF. CDR3 DNA: TGTGCCAGCAGCTTAGTGACGGCTGGTACGCAGTATTTT.